Following are 26 T cell receptor beta chains from one sample sequenced in a study of cytomegalovirus exposure and HLA in healthy donors. The data were produced by immunoSEQ multiplex PCR, yet TCRdb's version contains in-frame clones alone and is incomplete. This table has 90,000 to 150,000 clones, approximately 90% appearing once. Specimen: PBMCs. Receptor source: a woman between 18 and 29 years old in good health and CMV-seropositive.

In its sample, this clone was seen a few times. This chain links TRBV7-2 with TRBJ1-1; D may be TRBD1 (6 bases). Between the trimmed V and J ends, which lost 5 bases and 7 bases, there was a span of 17 bases. This CDR3 spans 14 amino acids. Germline assignment: CDR1 SGHTA and CDR2 FQGNSA. As DNA, the CDR3 is TGTGCCAGCAGCCCCTTCGGACAGCAGGTTGAAGCTTTCTTT. As protein: CASSPFGQQVEAFF. Combining the CDR3 with reference TRBV7-2 and TRBJ1-1 gives the whole variable domain GAGVSQSPSNKVTEKGKDVELRCDPISGHTALYWYRQSLGQGLEFLIYFQGNSAPDKSGLPSDRFSAERTGGSVSTLTIQRTQQEDSAVYLCASSPFGQQVEAFFGQGTRLTVV.

This chain joins TRBV20-1 and TRBJ1-2; D gene unclear. V lost 4 bases and J 2 bases, leaving 5 bases between the germline ends. The CDR3 loop spans 11 amino acids. Germline values: CDR1 DFQATT, CDR2 SNEGSKA (reference sequence). Here the CDR3 DNA reads TGCAGTGCTAAATCGAACTATGGCTACACCTTC. Translating it yields CSAKSNYGYTF.

The chain combines TRBV4-1 with TRBJ2-1, with D possibly matching TRBD1 (5 bases). The V end lost 0 bases, the J end lost 0 bases, and 9 bases lay between the germline ends. This CDR3 contains 16 residues. Looked up from germline, CDR1 is MGHRA and CDR2 is YSYEKL. The CDR3 DNA sequence: TGCGCCAGCAGCCAAGATAGACAGAGCTCCTACAATGAGCAGTTCTTC. Translating gives CASSQDRQSSYNEQFF.

The chain is built from TRBV4-1 and TRBJ2-1; TRBD2 matches 11 bases. Looked up from germline, CDR1 is MGHRA and CDR2 is YSYEKL. V dropped 6 bases and J dropped 4; count of bases not matched to a gene: 2. The length of the CDR3 is 14 residues. This chain's CDR3 is CASRGLADYNEQFF. Here the CDR3 DNA reads TGCGCCAGCAGGGGACTAGCGGATTACAATGAGCAGTTCTTC.

The chain combines TRBV7-9 with TRBJ2-5, with a tentative D call TRBD2 (5 bases). This CDR3 contains 12 residues. Trimming removed 2 bases at V and 5 bases at J, with 6 bases between. Germline CDR1 and CDR2: SEHNR and FQNEAQ (reference sequence). CDR3 sequence reads: CASSLSGETQYF. Here the CDR3 DNA reads TGTGCCAGCAGCTTATCGGGGGAGACCCAGTACTTC.

The chain carries TRBV5-6 and TRBJ2-4; no clear D. Per germline, CDR1 SGHDT and CDR2 YYEEEE. V lost 3 bases to trimming and J lost 3 bases, with 22 bases between them. This CDR3 spans 18 amino acids. In DNA, the CDR3 is TGTGCCAGCAGCTGGCTAAAACAGCAACCAAACCGCAAAAACATTCAGTACTTC. Protein product: CASSWLKQQPNRKNIQYF. Together with reference TRBV5-6 and TRBJ2-4, the CDR3 gives the full variable domain: DAGVTQSPTHLIKTRGQQVTLRCSPKSGHDTVSWYQQALGQGPQFIFQYYEEEERQRGNFPDRFSGHQFPNYSSELNVNALLLGDSALYLCASSWLKQQPNRKNIQYFGAGTRLSVL.

V is TRBV18 and J is TRBJ1-1; a possible D gene is TRBD1 (6 bases). CDR3 length: 15 residues. Trimming removed 2 bases at V and 0 bases at J, with 10 bases between. Germline assignment: CDR1 KGHSH and CDR2 LQKENI. CDR3 nucleotide sequence: TGTGCCAGCTCACCAAGTCAGGGGATGAACACTGAAGCTTTCTTT. Amino acid sequence: CASSPSQGMNTEAFF. The complete variable domain, with remaining parts taken from reference TRBV18 and TRBJ1-1, reads NAGVMQNPRHLVRRRGQEARLRCSPMKGHSHVYWYRQLPEEGLKFMVYLQKENIIDESGMPKERFSAEFPKEGPSILRIQQVVRGDSAAYFCASSPSQGMNTEAFFGQGTRLTVV.

This clone was found a few times. The chain is built from TRBV6-5 and TRBJ1-6; D is unresolved. V dropped 0 bases and J dropped 8 bases, with 5 bases sitting between them. The CDR3 covers 13 residues. Germline-derived CDR1 and CDR2 are MNHEY and SVGAGI. The CDR3 reads CASSYSPDSPLHF. DNA for the CDR3: TGTGCCAGCAGTTACTCCCCGGATTCACCCCTCCACTTT.

The chain combines TRBV5-6 with TRBJ2-7, with 13 bases matching TRBD2. CDR1 SGHDT and CDR2 YYEEEE come from the germline V gene. Unmatched junction bases numbered 3, after V lost 3 bases and J lost 3 bases. The CDR3 is made up of 15 amino acids. CDR3 loop: CASSWGTSGNYEQYF. The CDR3 DNA reads as TGTGCCAGCAGCTGGGGGACTAGCGGGAACTACGAGCAGTACTTC.

The chain uses TRBV5-4 and TRBJ2-3; the match to TRBD2 covers 11 bases. Germline V gene lookup returns CDR1 SGHNT and CDR2 YYREEE (reference sequence). Trimming cost V 4 bases and J 6 bases; bases outside gene matches: 7. The CDR3 length is 15 residues. CDR3 residues: CASSVTSGEGDTQYF. The CDR3 DNA is TGTGCCAGCAGCGTGACTAGCGGGGAGGGTGATACGCAGTATTTT.

The chain couples TRBV5-4 to TRBJ2-5; TRBD2 agrees at 10 bases. Losses at the gene ends were 5 bases for V and 5 bases for J; bases not matched to a gene: 9. The CDR3 loop spans 15 amino acids. From germline, CDR1 is SGHNT and CDR2 YYREEE (reference sequence). CDR3 protein: CASSTSSGSGETQYF. The DNA of the CDR3 is TGTGCCAGCAGTACCTCTAGCGGGAGCGGGGAGACCCAGTACTTC.

CDR3 loop: CASSEGQPGYTEAFF. In nucleotides, the CDR3 is TGCGCCAGCAGCGAGGGACAGCCGGGGTACACTGAAGCTTTCTTT. This rearrangement joins TRBV5-1 to TRBJ1-1; TRBD1 matches 7 bases. The germline V gene encodes CDR1 SGHRS and CDR2 YFSETQ. J lost 3 bases, V lost 4 bases, and 9 bases had no gene match. There are 15 residues in the CDR3.

J is TRBJ2-1 and V is TRBV7-2; TRBD2 agrees at 11 bases. V lost 3 bases and J lost 9; bases outside the gene matches: 7. The CDR3 is 15 residues long. The germline V gene encodes CDR1 SGHTA and CDR2 FQGNSA. CDR3 loop: CASSLSLAGVSEQFF. DNA for the CDR3: TGTGCCAGCAGCTTGTCACTAGCGGGAGTCAGTGAGCAGTTCTTC.

In its sample, this clone was seen many times. This chain connects TRBV4-3 to TRBJ2-1; 7 nucleotides match TRBD2. The CDR3 contains 18 residues. Germline CDR1 LGHNA, CDR2 YSLEER. Trimming took 4 bases from V and 7 from J; bases not matched to a gene: 19. CDR3 bases: TGCGCCAGCAGCCGAAAAGACGGCCCAGCGGGGACGGGGAATGAGCAGTTCTTC. Its protein product is CASSRKDGPAGTGNEQFF.

The chain carries TRBV7-9 and TRBJ2-7; D not resolved. V was clipped by 5 bases and J by 0 bases, with 5 bases between them. CDR1 and CDR2 (germline): SEHNR, FQNEAQ (reference sequence). This CDR3 region has 12 residues. Here the CDR3 DNA reads TGTGCCAGCAGCGATAGCTCCTACGAGCAGTACTTC. Translation: CASSDSSYEQYF.

This chain links TRBV19 with TRBJ2-1, with a tentative D call TRBD1 (6 bases). V lost 4 bases to trimming and J lost 5 bases, with 12 bases between them. This CDR3 region has 14 residues. The germline V gene has CDR1 LNHDA and CDR2 SQIVND (reference sequence). CDR3 DNA sequence: TGTGCCAGTAGTACCTTGGACAGCAACAATGAGCAGTTCTTC. It specifies CASSTLDSNNEQFF.

Written as DNA, the CDR3 is TGTGCCAGCAGCACGGGCGGGAGGACCAGCACTCAGTACTTC. This codes for CASSTGGRTSTQYF. This chain uses TRBV14 with TRBJ2-4, with 8 nucleotides matching TRBD2. V was pared by 5 bases and J by 12 bases, with 12 bases of the junction left unmatched. The CDR3 has 14 amino acids. Germline V gives CDR1 SGHDN, CDR2 FVKESK.

CDR3 protein: CASSLAHRGADTQYF. The DNA of the CDR3 is TGTGCCAGCAGCTTAGCGCACAGGGGCGCGGATACGCAGTATTTT. V usage is TRBV11-2 and J usage is TRBJ2-3; 7 bases map to TRBD1. Germline-derived CDR1 and CDR2 are SGHAT and FQNNGV. The CDR3 is made up of 15 amino acids. The ends lost 1 base at V and 6 bases at J; junction bases unmatched: 7.

The chain links TRBV4-1 to TRBJ2-6, with 7 bases lining up with TRBD1. The germline gives CDR1 MGHRA, CDR2 YSYEKL. With V trimmed by 6 bases and J by 0 bases, 14 bases remained unmatched. The CDR3 covers 19 residues. In nucleotides, the CDR3 is TGCGCCAGCAGGGTTACAGGGGACGCGATGGCCTCTGGGGCCAACGTCCTGACTTTC. It specifies CASRVTGDAMASGANVLTF.

This clone was detected only a few times. The chain carries TRBV19 and TRBJ1-2; D may be TRBD1 (6 bases). CDR1 is LNHDA and CDR2 is SQIVND in the germline V gene (reference sequence). This CDR3 is 13 amino acids long. Trimming pared 8 bases from V and 8 bases from J, leaving 18 bases between. The CDR3 is CASRVRGAEGYTF. The CDR3 DNA is TGTGCCAGTCGAGTTCGGGGGGCGGAAGGCTACACCTTC.

The rearrangement joins TRBV6-6 to TRBJ1-1, with 9 nucleotides matching TRBD1. V shed 3 bases, J shed 3 bases, and the junction held 8 bases outside the gene matches. Germline V gene sequence: CDR1 MNHNY, CDR2 SVGAGI (reference sequence). This CDR3 comprises 16 residues. CDR3 sequence reads: CASSYGGTGKDTEAFF. Here the CDR3 DNA reads TGTGCCAGCAGTTATGGGGGGACAGGGAAGGACACTGAAGCTTTCTTT.

This chain connects TRBV5-4 to TRBJ1-2; TRBD1 agrees at 8 bases. CDR3 length: 12 amino acids. V shed 7 bases, J shed 8 bases, and the junction held 7 bases outside the gene matches. CDR1 SGHNT and CDR2 YYREEE come from the germline V gene (reference sequence). CDR3 residues: CASLSTGEGYTF. Here the CDR3 DNA reads TGTGCCAGCCTCTCGACAGGGGAAGGCTACACCTTC.

This chain links TRBV18 with TRBJ2-5, with D possibly being TRBD1 (5 bases). Germline CDR1 and CDR2: KGHSH and LQKENI. The CDR3 sequence is 14 residues long. The V gene lost 3 bases and the J gene lost 1 base, with 9 bases spanning the gap. CDR3 nucleotide sequence: TGTGCCAGCTCACCGACAGACTCCCAAGAGACCCAGTACTTC. This sequence encodes CASSPTDSQETQYF.

The rearrangement uses TRBV4-1 and TRBJ2-5, with TRBD2 matching 12 bases. J gave up 2 bases and V 4 bases, and 5 bases lay outside the gene matches. The CDR3 covers 16 residues. Germline-derived CDR1 and CDR2 are MGHRA and YSYEKL. The CDR3 nucleotides are TGCGCCAGCAGCCGTGGGACTAGCGGGCCTCAAGAGACCCAGTACTTC. Translating it yields CASSRGTSGPQETQYF.

The rearrangement joins TRBV30 to TRBJ2-2, with unresolved D. CDR1 GTSNPN and CDR2 SVGIG come from the germline V gene (reference sequence). Between the trimmed V and J ends, which lost 0 bases and 4 bases, there was a span of 9 bases. CDR3 length equals 14 residues. For the CDR3, the DNA is TGTGCCTGGAGTGTAATGACGGGCACCGGGGAGCTGTTTTTT. Encoded protein: CAWSVMTGTGELFF.

This chain uses TRBV7-9 with TRBJ2-5; no definite D call. Germline assignment: CDR1 SEHNR and CDR2 FQNEAQ (reference sequence). The CDR3 has 12 residues. Trimming stripped 4 bases from V and 5 bases from J, with 8 bases between. Here the CDR3 reads CASSSMRETQYF. CDR3 sequence (DNA): TGTGCCAGCAGCTCGATGCGGGAGACCCAGTACTTC.